This T cell receptor beta chain was recovered during a study of blood T cell repertoires in COVID-19. Across the whole study: PBMCs, B-cell-depleted T cells, or T cells provided the cDNA or gDNA that made up the material.

The data were produced by immunoSEQ multiplex PCR, yet TCRdb's version contains in-frame clones alone and is incomplete. The data contain about 170,000 clones, 80% to 85% of them singletons. From germline, CDR1 is SNHLY and CDR2 FYNNEI. This CDR3 is built from 13 residues. Trimming removed 5 bases from V and 8 bases from J, with 13 bases in between. The receptor was isolated from a woman aged 55 to 70 with acute or convalescent COVID-19. The sequencing sample was made of peripheral blood. The chain couples TRBV2 to TRBJ1-5, with D perhaps matching TRBD1 (6 bases). The CDR3 reads CASSPKDRKPQHF. The CDR3 nucleotides read TGTGCCAGCAGTCCCAAAGACAGGAAGCCCCAGCATTTT.